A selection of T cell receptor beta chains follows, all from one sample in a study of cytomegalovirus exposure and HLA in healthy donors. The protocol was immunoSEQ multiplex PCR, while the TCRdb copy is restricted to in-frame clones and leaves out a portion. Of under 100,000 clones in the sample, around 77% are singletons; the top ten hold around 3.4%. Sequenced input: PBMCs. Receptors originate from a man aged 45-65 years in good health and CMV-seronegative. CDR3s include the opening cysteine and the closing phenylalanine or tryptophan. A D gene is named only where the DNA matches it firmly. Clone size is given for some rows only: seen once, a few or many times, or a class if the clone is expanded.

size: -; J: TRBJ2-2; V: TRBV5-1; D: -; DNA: TGCGCCAGCAGCCCCCCCGTGGGGGAGCTGTTTTTT; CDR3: CASSPPVGELFF
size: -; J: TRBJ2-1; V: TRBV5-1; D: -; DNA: TGCGCCAGCAGCTTGGAGGGGAATTACAATGAGCAGTTCTTC; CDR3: CASSLEGNYNEQFF
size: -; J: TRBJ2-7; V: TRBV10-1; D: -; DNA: TGCGCCAGCAGTGAGTCGTCCAGGGATAAGGGGCAGTACTTC; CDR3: CASSESSRDKGQYF
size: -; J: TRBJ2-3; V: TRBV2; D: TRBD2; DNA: TGTGCCAGCAGTCAACTTTCCGGGGGGGATACGCAGTATTTT; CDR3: CASSQLSGGDTQYF
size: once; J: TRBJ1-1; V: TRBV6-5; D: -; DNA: TGTGCCAGCAGTTCCCCAGCGGGCAGAAGATGGACTGAAGCTTTCTTT; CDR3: CASSSPAGRRWTEAFF
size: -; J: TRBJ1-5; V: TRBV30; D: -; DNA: TGTGCCTTCCAGGACAGCAGTAGCAATCAGCCCCAGCATTTT; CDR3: CAFQDSSSNQPQHF
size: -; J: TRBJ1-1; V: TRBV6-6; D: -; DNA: TGTGCCAGCAGTTATTGGCCGGCTTTCTTT; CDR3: CASSYWPAFF
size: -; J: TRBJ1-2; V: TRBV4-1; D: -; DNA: TGCGCCAGCAGCCAAGTTGGGGGGAACTATGGCTACACCTTC; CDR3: CASSQVGGNYGYTF
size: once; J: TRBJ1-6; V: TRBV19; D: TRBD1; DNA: TGTGCCAGTATGAGTCCCAGGGGGTCGGGCAATTCACCCCTCCACTTT; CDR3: CASMSPRGSGNSPLHF
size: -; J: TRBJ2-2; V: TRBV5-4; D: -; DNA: TGTGCCAGCAGCTTGAAGGAGGGGGCGACCGGGGAGCTGTTTTTT; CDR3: CASSLKEGATGELFF
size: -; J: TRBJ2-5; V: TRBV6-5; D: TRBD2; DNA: TGTGCCAGCAGTTACCGCGGGGGGGTCCAAGAGACCCAGTACTTC; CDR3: CASSYRGGVQETQYF
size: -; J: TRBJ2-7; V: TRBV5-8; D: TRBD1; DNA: TGTGCCAGCAGCTATTTGGGACAGGCCGCCTACGAGCAGTACTTC; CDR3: CASSYLGQAAYEQYF
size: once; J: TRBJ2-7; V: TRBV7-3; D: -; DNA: TGTGCCAGCAGTCCGACTGCCTCCTACGAGCAGTACTTC; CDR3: CASSPTASYEQYF
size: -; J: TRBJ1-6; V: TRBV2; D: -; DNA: TGTGCCAGCAGTGAAGCGCGGGGGCGGCAGAATTCACCCCTCCACTTT; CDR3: CASSEARGRQNSPLHF
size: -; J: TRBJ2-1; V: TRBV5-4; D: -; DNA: TGTGCCAGCAGCCCCGGGGGTAGCTCCTACAATGAGCAGTTCTTC; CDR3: CASSPGGSSYNEQFF
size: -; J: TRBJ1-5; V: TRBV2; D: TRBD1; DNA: TGTGCCAGCAGTGAGAGACAGGGCTTATCGAAATCTAGCAATCAGCCCCAGCATTTT; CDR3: CASSERQGLSKSSNQPQHF
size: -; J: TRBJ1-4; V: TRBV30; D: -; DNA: TGTGCCTGGAGTCACTCAGGTAGAACTAATGAAAAACTGTTTTTT; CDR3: CAWSHSGRTNEKLFF
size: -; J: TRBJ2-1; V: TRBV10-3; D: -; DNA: TGTGCCATCAGTGAGTCGGGACTTCCTTACAATGAGCAGTTCTTC; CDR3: CAISESGLPYNEQFF
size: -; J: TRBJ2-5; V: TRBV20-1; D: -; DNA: TGCAGTGCTAGACAGGAGACCCAGTACTTC; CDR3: CSARQETQYF
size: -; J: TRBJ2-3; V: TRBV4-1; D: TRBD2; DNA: TGCGCCAGCAGCCAAGATCCGGCGGGGGGGCCACTAGTCCCAGATACGCAGTATTTT; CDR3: CASSQDPAGGPLVPDTQYF
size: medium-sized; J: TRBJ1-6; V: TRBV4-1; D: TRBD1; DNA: TGCGCCAGCAGCCAAACCGGGACAGGGAATTCACCCCTCCACTTT; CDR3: CASSQTGTGNSPLHF
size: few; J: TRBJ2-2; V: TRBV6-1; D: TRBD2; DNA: TGTGCCAGCAGGACTAGCGGGGACACCGGGGAGCTGTTTTTT; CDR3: CASRTSGDTGELFF
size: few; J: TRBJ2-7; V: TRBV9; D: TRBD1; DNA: TGTGCCAGCAGCGTAGTAGGGGACAGGGCCTACGAGCAGTACTTC; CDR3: CASSVVGDRAYEQYF
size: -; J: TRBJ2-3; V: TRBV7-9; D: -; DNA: TGTGCCAGCAGCGGAGGACCGTTTCCCTCTGATACGCAGTATTTT; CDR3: CASSGGPFPSDTQYF
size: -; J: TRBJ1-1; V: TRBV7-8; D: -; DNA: TGTGCCAGCAGCTTGGCAGAGCGGAACACTGAAGCTTTCTTT; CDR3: CASSLAERNTEAFF
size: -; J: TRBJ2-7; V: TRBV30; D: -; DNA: TGTGCCTGGAGTTCAGTTTACGAGCAGTACTTC; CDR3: CAWSSVYEQYF
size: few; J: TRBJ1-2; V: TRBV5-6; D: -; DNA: TGTGCCAGCAGCTTGGACAGGATGGGCTATGGCTACACCTTC; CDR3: CASSLDRMGYGYTF
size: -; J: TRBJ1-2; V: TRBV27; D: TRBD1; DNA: TGTGCCAGCAGTATCCTTAGACAGGGGAGGTTCTATGGCTACACCTTC; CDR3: CASSILRQGRFYGYTF
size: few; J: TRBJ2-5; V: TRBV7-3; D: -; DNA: TGTGCCAGCAGCTTCGGGGGGCGGAGAGAGACCCAGTACTTC; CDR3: CASSFGGRRETQYF
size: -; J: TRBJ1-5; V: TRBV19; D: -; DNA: TGTGCCAGTAATTGGCTGCAGGGAAATCAGCCCCAGCATTTT; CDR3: CASNWLQGNQPQHF
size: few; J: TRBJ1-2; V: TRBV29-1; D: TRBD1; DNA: TGCAGCGCAGAGGACAGGTCCTATGGCTACACCTTC; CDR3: CSAEDRSYGYTF
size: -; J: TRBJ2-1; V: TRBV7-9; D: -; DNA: TGTGCCAGCAGCTCGCGGGCAAGGAGAGGGAATGAGCAGTTCTTC; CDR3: CASSSRARRGNEQFF
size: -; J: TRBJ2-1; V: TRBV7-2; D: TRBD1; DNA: TGTGCCAGCAGCCTAGGGGACAGGGTAGGGAGTGAGCAGTTCTTC; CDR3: CASSLGDRVGSEQFF
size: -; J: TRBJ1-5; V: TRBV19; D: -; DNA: TGTGCCAGTAGTATAGTGGTCCGTACTGAACAGCCCCAGCATTTT; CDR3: CASSIVVRTEQPQHF